The 11 T cell receptor beta chains reported below all come from one sample, sequenced in a study of spatial heterogeneity in lung cancer. As for time point: sample taken at primary tumor resection. Unsorted samples of tumor, nontumor lung or frozen PBMC had their whole RNA sequenced. TCRdb reanalysed the 5' RACE reads using MiXCR and keeps one entry per CDR3 protein. The profile covers about 95,000 distinct CDR3 sequences, with roughly 10% appearing a single time and less than 9% taken by the ten largest. The sample in question was PBMCs, obtained at surgery. The receptors come from a male donor with early-stage non-small cell lung cancer.

In this sample, this clonotype turned up many times. This CDR3 reads CASSLIGESSYEQYF. In DNA form, the CDR3 reads TGTGCCAGCAGCTTAATCGGGGAGAGCTCCTACGAGCAGTACTTC. V and J are TRBV11-2 and TRBJ2-7; D may be TRBD2 (5 bases). The germline V and J ends were trimmed by 2 bases and 0 bases, with 11 bases remaining between them. CDR3 length: 15 residues. CDR1 SGHAT and CDR2 FQNNGV come from the germline V gene.

At least ten counts were recorded for this clonotype. The rearrangement uses TRBV24-1 and TRBJ2-3, with a weak D call TRBD2 (6 bases). Trimming stripped 4 bases from V and 8 bases from J, with 12 bases between. This CDR3 region has 13 residues. Germline-derived CDR1 and CDR2 are KGHDR and SFDVKD. This chain's CDR3 is CATSETVGGTQYF. The CDR3 coding sequence is TGTGCCACCAGTGAAACAGTCGGGGGTACGCAGTATTTT.

This chain links TRBV28 with TRBJ2-1; 9 nucleotides align to TRBD1. The germline V gene encodes CDR1 MDHEN and CDR2 SYDVKM. Unmatched junction bases numbered 12, after V lost 3 bases and J lost 9 bases. The CDR3 length is 16 residues. CDR3 sequence: CASSLAGQGKWGEQFF. The CDR3 nucleotides are TGTGCCAGCAGTTTGGCGGGACAGGGTAAATGGGGTGAGCAGTTCTTC.

The rearrangement links TRBV12-3 or TRBV12-4 to TRBJ2-3; D is unresolved. With 4 bases removed from V and 3 bases from J, the gap between germline ends came to 11 bases. This CDR3 contains 14 residues. The CDR3: CASSSDRSTDTQYF. The CDR3 DNA sequence: TGTGCCAGCAGTTCGGACCGGTCGACAGATACGCAGTATTTT.

The table lists this clonotype with a few counts. The rearrangement joins TRBV24-1 to TRBJ2-5; no clear D gene. The CDR3 is 12 amino acids. The germline gives CDR1 KGHDR, CDR2 SFDVKD. Trimming left V 9 bases short and J 0 bases short, with 7 bases between. The CDR3 coding sequence is TGTGCCACCGTAAGGGACCAAGAGACCCAGTACTTC. It translates to CATVRDQETQYF.

The gene calls are TRBV30 and TRBJ1-5; the D is unclear. V was pared by 2 bases and J by 2 bases, with 7 bases between. Germline CDR1 GTSNPN, CDR2 SVGIG (reference sequence). The CDR3 loop spans 13 amino acids. The CDR3 nucleotides read TGTGCCTGGAGTCTGTGGGGCAATCAGCCCCAGCATTTT. Translation: CAWSLWGNQPQHF.

This rearrangement joins TRBV7-2 to TRBJ2-3; a possible D gene is TRBD2 (6 bases). The V gene lost 3 bases and the J gene lost 8 bases, with 15 bases spanning the gap. CDR1 is SGHTA, CDR2 FQGNSA, per germline. The CDR3 has 14 amino acids. The CDR3 reads CASSLGGAWTTQYF. The CDR3 coding sequence is TGTGCCAGCAGCTTGGGGGGAGCTTGGACTACGCAGTATTTT.

This clonotype was seen only a few times. This chain links TRBV15 with TRBJ2-5, with D tentatively TRBD1 or TRBD2 (6 bases each). From germline, CDR1 is LNHNV and CDR2 YYDKDF (reference sequence). The CDR3 extends over 14 amino acids. Trimming cost V 7 bases and J 2 bases, with 14 bases left between them. CDR3 nucleotide sequence: TGTGCCACCATGCGGGACACCATACAAGAGACCCAGTACTTC. Translating gives CATMRDTIQETQYF.

This clonotype was seen repeatedly, ten times or more. CDR3 region: CASSIGRSTDTQYF. The CDR3 DNA sequence: TGTGCCAGTAGTATAGGACGGAGCACAGATACGCAGTATTTT. The V gene is TRBV19, the J gene TRBJ2-3; D not resolved. Germline CDR1 and CDR2: LNHDA and SQIVND (reference sequence). V lost 1 base and J 0 bases, leaving 5 bases between the germline ends. There are 14 residues in the CDR3.

The table lists this clonotype with a few counts. The V call is TRBV6-5, the J call TRBJ1-2; TRBD1 matches 10 bases. Trimming removed 4 bases from V and 8 bases from J; junction bases left unmatched: 4. This CDR3 is 13 amino acids long. From germline, CDR1 is MNHEY and CDR2 SVGAGI. The CDR3 sequence: CASSWDRGRGYTF. CDR3 bases: TGTGCCAGCAGTTGGGACAGGGGACGAGGCTACACCTTC.

The chain joins TRBV29-1 to TRBJ2-4; a weak D match, TRBD1 (5 bases). CDR3 length: 12 amino acids. V was clipped by 4 bases and J by 6 bases, with 10 bases between them. In germline, CDR1 is SQVTM, CDR2 ANQGSEA. The CDR3 sequence is CSVVRATNIQYF. The CDR3 DNA follows: TGCAGCGTTGTCAGGGCAACAAACATTCAGTACTTC.